This TCR beta chain was recovered during a study of regulatory T cells in long-lasting Graves disease. Library construction for TCR beta used iRepertoire HTBI primers and Arm-PCR of CDR3 regions. Each CDR3 protein gets one entry after TCRdb re-called the multiplex PCR reads with MiXCR. The sample has about 620,000 distinct CDR3 sequences, 16% seen once. Trimming pared 2 bases from V and 7 bases from J, leaving 14 bases between. Germline V lookup: CDR1 WSHSY, CDR2 SAAADI. The CDR3 is 15 amino acids. This sample's time point: newly diagnosed GD, antithyroid drugs for less than 3 months. The TCR library was made from RNA extracted from PBMCs. These records were also assigned to another study, of T cells in Graves' hyperthyroidism and ophthalmopathy.

The material was peripheral blood mononuclear cells (PBMCs), obtained at new diagnosis, from a patient treated with antithyroid drugs. The receptor was isolated from a woman in her twenties or thirties with Graves disease. The chain carries TRBV10-2 and TRBJ1-4; possibly TRBD1 for D (5 bases). CDR3 coding DNA: TGCGCCAGCAGTGAGCCAACGGGGGTTTTTGAAAAACTGTTTTTT. This sequence encodes CASSEPTGVFEKLFF.